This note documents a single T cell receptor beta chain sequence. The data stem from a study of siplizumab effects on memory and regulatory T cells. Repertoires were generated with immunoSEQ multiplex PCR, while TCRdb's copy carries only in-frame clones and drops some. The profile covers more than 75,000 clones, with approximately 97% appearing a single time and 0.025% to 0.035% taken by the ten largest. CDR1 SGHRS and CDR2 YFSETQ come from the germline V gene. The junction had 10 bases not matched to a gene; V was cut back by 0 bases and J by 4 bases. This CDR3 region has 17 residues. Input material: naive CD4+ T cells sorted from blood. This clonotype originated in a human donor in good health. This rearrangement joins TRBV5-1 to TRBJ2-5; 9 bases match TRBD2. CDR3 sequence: CASSLGFLVAGVETQYF. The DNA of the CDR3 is TGCGCCAGCAGCTTGGGCTTTCTAGTAGCGGGGGTAGAGACCCAGTACTTC.